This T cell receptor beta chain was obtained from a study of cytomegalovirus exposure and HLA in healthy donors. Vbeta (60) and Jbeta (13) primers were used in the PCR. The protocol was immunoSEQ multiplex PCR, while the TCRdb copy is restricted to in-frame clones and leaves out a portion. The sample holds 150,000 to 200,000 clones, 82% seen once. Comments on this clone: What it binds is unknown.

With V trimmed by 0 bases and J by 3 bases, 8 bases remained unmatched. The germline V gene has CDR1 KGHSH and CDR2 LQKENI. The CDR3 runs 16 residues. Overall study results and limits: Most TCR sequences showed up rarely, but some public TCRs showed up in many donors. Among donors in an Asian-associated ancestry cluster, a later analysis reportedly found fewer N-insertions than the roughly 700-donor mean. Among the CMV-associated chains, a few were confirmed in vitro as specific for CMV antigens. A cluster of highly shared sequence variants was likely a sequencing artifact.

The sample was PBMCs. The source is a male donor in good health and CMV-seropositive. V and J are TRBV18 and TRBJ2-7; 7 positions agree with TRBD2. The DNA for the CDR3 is TGTGCCAGCTCACCACCGGGCTGGGGGGGATTCTACGAGCAGTACTTC. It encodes CASSPPGWGGFYEQYF.